The entry below describes one T cell receptor (beta chain). The antigen is unknown. Germline V gene lookup returns CDR1 SGDLS and CDR2 YYNGEE. The CDR3 has 13 residues. V lost 3 bases and J lost 2, with 8 bases in between. Recent acute infections and vaccinations were absent in the healthy HIV-negative adult donors. This entry belongs to a study of shared clonotypes between healthy human individuals. Overall study: The people who gave samples were a couple of women and a few men aged 18 to 49.

Original data processing: Filtering differed since immunoSEQ provided only junctions, with no quality scores. Clones were read by immunoSEQ multiplex PCR, and TCRdb kept only the in-frame ones, dropping some. V and J calls and clone size are as listed in that table; D and trimming were resolved from the DNA. The data contain hundreds of thousands of clones, 96% of them seen just once; the ten biggest clones take up roughly 0.06%. Study results and caveats: Clonotypes which were not shared had lower generation probabilities than clonotypes that all four donors shared.

The chain has TRBV9 and TRBJ1-1, with D perhaps matching TRBD1 (5 bases). This clonotype was obtained from a woman in her 30s in good health. The sequenced material came from naive CD4+ T cells sorted from blood. Subset here: CD45RA+ positively selected. The CDR3 DNA sequence: TGTGCCAGCAGCGAGGGGATTAACACTGAAGCTTTCTTT. Translating gives CASSEGINTEAFF. Full variable domain (remainder filled in from reference TRBV9 and TRBJ1-1): DSGVTQTPKHLITATGQRVTLRCSPRSGDLSVYWYQQSLDQGLQFLIQYYNGEERAKGNILERFSAQQFPDLHSELNLSSLELGDSALYFCASSEGINTEAFFGQGTRLTVV.